This is a list of T cell receptor beta chains from one sample in a study of cytomegalovirus exposure and HLA in healthy donors. Repertoires were generated with immunoSEQ multiplex PCR, while TCRdb's copy carries only in-frame clones and drops some. The sample lists some 130,000 clones, 66% occurring once. The specimen sequenced was PBMCs. These TCRs come from a human donor in good health. Both conserved end residues are part of each CDR3.

len	v_gene	CDR3aa
13	TRBV7-9	CASTPPAGSEQFF
17	TRBV7-8	CASSPRAAGLSGRELFF
16	TRBV9	CASSGAAGGMGDEQFF
16	TRBV18	CASSPPGNSYLLEQYF
14	TRBV28	CASQVGGTTGELFF
16	TRBV7-3	CASSPRAGLDTGELFF
14	TRBV27	CASSLRFPGFPQHF
13	TRBV27	CASSFGSKSPLHF
12	TRBV10-3	CAISDRSYEQYF
14	TRBV7-9	CASSIQGAAEGYTF
15	TRBV6-1	CASSENRADTGELFF
17	TRBV7-9	CASSLAPPRGSGNTIYF
15	TRBV11-2	CASSLAAGGGETQYF
15	TRBV7-6	CASSFSGRASDEQYF
13	TRBV21-1	CASSTPGHQPQHF
14	TRBV5-5	CASSLGLAGAEQYF
13	TRBV27	CASGQGFAYEQYF
11	TRBV29-1	CSLAGRYEQYF
18	TRBV6-1	CASSDVGLAGVSSYEQYF
12	TRBV18	CASVQGGDEQFF
14	TRBV5-4	CASSPDRDHYEQYF
16	TRBV27	CASSLSSVYSNQPQHF
15	TRBV5-1	CASSFGVGAQETQYF
12	TRBV9	CASSVAGRGYTF
16	TRBV28	CASSPPTGEGRTEAFF
15	TRBV27	CASSLSGGSSHEQYF
18	TRBV27	CASSLLGLAGGPTDTQYF
14	TRBV5-1	CASSLIGGYYEQYF
13	TRBV11-2	CASSLDRGYGYTF
14	TRBV29-1	CSAYRTARSGELFF
16	TRBV28	CASSPTGRAGTGELFF
15	TRBV5-1	CASSLRSGSAHEQFF
14	TRBV25-1	CVSSEWGTMGGYTF
14	TRBV27	CASSPGTGYYEQYF
15	TRBV6-5	CASSIRGSGANVLTF
15	TRBV18	CASSPSGDSNQPQHF
15	TRBV19	CASSELDRSNQPQHF
15	TRBV5-1	CASSISGRALDEQFF
16	TRBV11-2	CASSFPGGAPYNEQFF
14	TRBV18	CASSPGTSGNTIYF
17	TRBV7-8	CASSLAEGQYSNQPQHF
15	TRBV10-3	CAISGGQGASYEQYF
11	TRBV20-1	CSAPPGHLDTF
12	TRBV5-1	CASSSSGYEQYF
16	TRBV7-6	CASSSIRGKSAYEQYF
17	TRBV5-6	CASSLAMNRGQFEKLFF